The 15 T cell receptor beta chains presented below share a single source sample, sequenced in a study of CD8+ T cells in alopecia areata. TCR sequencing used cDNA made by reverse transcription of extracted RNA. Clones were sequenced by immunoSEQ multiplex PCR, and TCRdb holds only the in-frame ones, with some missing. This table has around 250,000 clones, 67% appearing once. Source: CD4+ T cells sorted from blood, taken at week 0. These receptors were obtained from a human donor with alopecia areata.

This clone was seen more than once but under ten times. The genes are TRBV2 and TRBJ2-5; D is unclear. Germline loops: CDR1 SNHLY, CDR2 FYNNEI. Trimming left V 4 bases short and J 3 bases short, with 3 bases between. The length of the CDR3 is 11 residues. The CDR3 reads CASSVEETQYF. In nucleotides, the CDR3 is TGTGCCAGCAGTGTAGAAGAGACCCAGTACTTC. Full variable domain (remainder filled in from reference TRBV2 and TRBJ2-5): EPEVTQTPSHQVTQMGQEVILRCVPISNHLYFYWYRQILGQKVEFLVSFYNNEISEKSEIFDDQFSVERPDGSNFTLKIRSTKLEDSAMYFCASSVEETQYFGPGTRLLVL.

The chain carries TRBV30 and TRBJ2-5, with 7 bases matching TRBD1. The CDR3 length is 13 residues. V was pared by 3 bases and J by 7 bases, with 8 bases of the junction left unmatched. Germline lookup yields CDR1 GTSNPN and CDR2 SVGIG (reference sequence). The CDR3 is CAWRTGFRGTQYF. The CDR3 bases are TGTGCCTGGAGGACAGGGTTTAGGGGGACCCAGTACTTC.

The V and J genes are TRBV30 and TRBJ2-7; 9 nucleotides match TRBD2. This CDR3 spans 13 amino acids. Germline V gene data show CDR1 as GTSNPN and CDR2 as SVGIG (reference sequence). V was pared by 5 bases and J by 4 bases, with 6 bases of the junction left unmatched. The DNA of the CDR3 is TGTGCCTGGGGTCCGGGACTAGCTTACGAGCAGTACTTC. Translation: CAWGPGLAYEQYF.

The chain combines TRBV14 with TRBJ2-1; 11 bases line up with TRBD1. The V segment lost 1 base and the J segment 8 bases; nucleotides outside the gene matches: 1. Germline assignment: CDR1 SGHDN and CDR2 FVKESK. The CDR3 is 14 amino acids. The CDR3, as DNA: TGTGCCAGCAGCCAAGTGGGACAGGGGGATGAGCAGTTCTTC. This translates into CASSQVGQGDEQFF.

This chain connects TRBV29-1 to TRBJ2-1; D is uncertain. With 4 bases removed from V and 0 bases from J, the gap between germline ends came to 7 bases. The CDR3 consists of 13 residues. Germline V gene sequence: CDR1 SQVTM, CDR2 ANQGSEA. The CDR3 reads CSVVLTSYNEQFF. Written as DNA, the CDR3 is TGCAGCGTTGTCCTCACCTCCTACAATGAGCAGTTCTTC.

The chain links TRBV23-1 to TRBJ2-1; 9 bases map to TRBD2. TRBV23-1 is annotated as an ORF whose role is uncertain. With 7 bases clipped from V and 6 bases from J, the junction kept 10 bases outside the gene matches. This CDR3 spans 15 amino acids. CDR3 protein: CASTLGLAESNEQFF. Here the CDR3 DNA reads TGCGCCAGCACCTTGGGACTAGCAGAATCCAATGAGCAGTTCTTC.

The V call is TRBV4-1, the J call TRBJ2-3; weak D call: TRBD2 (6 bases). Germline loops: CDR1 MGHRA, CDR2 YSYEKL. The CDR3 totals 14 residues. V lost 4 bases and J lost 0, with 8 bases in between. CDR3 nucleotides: TGCGCCAGCAGCCTGGGACTCAGCACAGATACGCAGTATTTT. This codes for CASSLGLSTDTQYF.

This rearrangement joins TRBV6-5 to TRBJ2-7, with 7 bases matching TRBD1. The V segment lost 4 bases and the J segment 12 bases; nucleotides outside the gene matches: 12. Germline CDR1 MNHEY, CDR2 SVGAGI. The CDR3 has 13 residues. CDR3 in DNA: TGTGCCAGCAGTTTCACGACAGGGAGTAACCCGTACTTC. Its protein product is CASSFTTGSNPYF.

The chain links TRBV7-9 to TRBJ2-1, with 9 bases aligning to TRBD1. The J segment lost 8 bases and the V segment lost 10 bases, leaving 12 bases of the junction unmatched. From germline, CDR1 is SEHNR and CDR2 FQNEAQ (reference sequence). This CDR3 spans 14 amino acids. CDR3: CATALGQGRDEQFF. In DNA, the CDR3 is TGTGCCACTGCGTTGGGACAGGGAAGGGATGAGCAGTTCTTC.

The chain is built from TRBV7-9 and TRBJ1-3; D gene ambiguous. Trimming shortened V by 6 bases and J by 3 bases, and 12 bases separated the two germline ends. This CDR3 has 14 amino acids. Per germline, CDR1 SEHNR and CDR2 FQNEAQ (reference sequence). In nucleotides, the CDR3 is TGTGCCAGCAGGCCGGGGTCTAGTGGAAACACCATATATTTT. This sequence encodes CASRPGSSGNTIYF.

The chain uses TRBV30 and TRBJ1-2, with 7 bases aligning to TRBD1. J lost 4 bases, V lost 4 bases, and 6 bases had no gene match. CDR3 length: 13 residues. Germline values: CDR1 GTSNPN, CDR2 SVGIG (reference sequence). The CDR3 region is CAWIRDRSYGYTF. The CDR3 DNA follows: TGTGCCTGGATCCGGGACAGAAGCTATGGCTACACCTTC.

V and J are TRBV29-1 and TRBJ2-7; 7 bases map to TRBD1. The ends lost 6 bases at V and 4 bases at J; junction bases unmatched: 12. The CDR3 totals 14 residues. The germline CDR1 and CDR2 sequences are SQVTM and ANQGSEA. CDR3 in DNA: TGCAGCGTAGCGAAGGGGGCATCCCATTACGAGCAGTACTTC. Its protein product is CSVAKGASHYEQYF.

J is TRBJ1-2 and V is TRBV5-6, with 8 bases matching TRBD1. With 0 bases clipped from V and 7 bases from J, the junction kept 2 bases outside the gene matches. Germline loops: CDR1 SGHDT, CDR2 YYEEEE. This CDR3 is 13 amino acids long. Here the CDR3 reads CASSLVTGAGYTF. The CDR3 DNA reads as TGTGCCAGCAGCTTGGTGACAGGGGCTGGCTACACCTTC.

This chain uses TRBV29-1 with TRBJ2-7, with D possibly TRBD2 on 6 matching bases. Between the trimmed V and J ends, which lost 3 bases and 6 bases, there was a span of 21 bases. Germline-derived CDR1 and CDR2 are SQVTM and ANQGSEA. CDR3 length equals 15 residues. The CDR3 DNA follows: TGCAGCGTTGATCTCTCAATCGGAGGGGCGGGCGAGCAGTACTTC. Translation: CSVDLSIGGAGEQYF.

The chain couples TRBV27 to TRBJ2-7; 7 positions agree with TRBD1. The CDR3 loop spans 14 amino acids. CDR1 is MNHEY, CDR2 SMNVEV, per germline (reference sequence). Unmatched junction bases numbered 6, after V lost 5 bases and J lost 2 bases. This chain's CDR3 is CASSRWDRTYEQYF. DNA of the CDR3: TGTGCCAGCAGTCGGTGGGACAGAACCTACGAGCAGTACTTC.